The 8 T cell receptor beta chains reported below all come from one sample, sequenced in a study of T cell repertoires in cytomegalovirus infection (dated by TCRdb to the late 2010s). TCRdb shows the sequencer as Illumina HiSeq 1500. TCRdb passed the public sequencing reads through fastp at Q25 and MiXCR, retaining productive beta sequences. Identical CDR3 proteins give one entry, which carries the most common genes and DNA. The sample table records 740,000 or so distinct CDR3 sequences; roughly 35% of these occur just once. 2.8% of the sample is in the top ten clones. The material sequenced was PBMCs. The receptors come from a human donor in good health (CMV status not recorded). Some clones in this sample may be carry-over from other donors' samples.

In its sample, this clonotype was seen a few times. V and J are TRBV7-9 and TRBJ2-2, with D perhaps matching TRBD2 (6 bases). The CDR3 length is 15 residues. Germline CDR1 and CDR2: SEHNR and FQNEAQ (reference sequence). V shed 3 bases and J shed 2 bases, with 10 bases lying between them. The CDR3 DNA sequence: TGTGCCAGCAGCTTCGGGACTTTTAACACCGGGGAGCTGTTTTTT. The encoded protein is CASSFGTFNTGELFF.

This clonotype has more than one count but fewer than ten. The J gene is TRBJ2-5, the V gene TRBV6-6; 7 bases align to TRBD1. This CDR3 region has 14 residues. CDR1 is MNHNY and CDR2 is SVGAGI in the germline V gene (reference sequence). V trimming: 5 bases; J trimming: 3 bases; junction bases outside the gene matches: 6. CDR3: CASSHGTAKETQYF. CDR3 nucleotide sequence: TGTGCCAGCAGTCACGGGACAGCCAAAGAGACCCAGTACTTC.

This clonotype was recorded only once. The rearrangement uses TRBV11-2 and TRBJ1-1; TRBD1 agrees at 7 bases. The V and J ends lost 1 base and 2 bases, in that order; junction bases with no gene match: 4. CDR3 length: 15 residues. Germline-derived CDR1 and CDR2 are SGHAT and FQNNGV. In DNA form, the CDR3 reads TGTGCCAGCAGCTTAGTTACAGGGGCTAACACTGAAGCTTTCTTT. Protein: CASSLVTGANTEAFF.

This clonotype occurred a few times. This chain uses TRBV15 with TRBJ2-7; unclear D gene. From germline, CDR1 is LNHNV and CDR2 YYDKDF (reference sequence). Deletions cut 0 bases from V and 0 bases from J, with 15 bases between. The CDR3 is made up of 17 amino acids. CDR3 DNA sequence: TGTGCCACCAGCAGAGATATAACGATCAATAACTCCTACGAGCAGTACTTC. It yields the protein CATSRDITINNSYEQYF.

This chain's CDR3 is CASRNGGRANEQFF. The CDR3 nucleotides are TGTGCCAGCAGGAACGGGGGGCGCGCCAATGAGCAGTTCTTC. This chain connects TRBV7-8 to TRBJ2-1, with D possibly being TRBD2 (7 bases). This CDR3 is built from 14 residues. The V end was cut by 6 bases, the J end by 6 bases, with 15 bases between. From germline, CDR1 is SGHVS and CDR2 FQNEAQ. The complete variable domain, with remaining parts taken from reference TRBV7-8 and TRBJ2-1, reads GAGVSQSPRYKVAKRGQDVALRCDPISGHVSLFWYQQALGQGPEFLTYFQNEAQLDKSGLPSDRFFAERPEGSVSTLKIQRTQQEDSAVYLCASRNGGRANEQFFGPGTRLTVL.

This chain uses TRBV7-9 with TRBJ2-1, with a tentative D call TRBD2 (5 bases). The CDR3 sequence is 14 residues long. The V end was cut by 1 base, the J end by 4 bases, with 8 bases between. In germline, CDR1 is SEHNR, CDR2 FQNEAQ (reference sequence). The CDR3 DNA follows: TGTGCCAGCAGCTTAGGGGAGTGGTACAATGAGCAGTTCTTC. Translation: CASSLGEWYNEQFF.

The V gene is TRBV29-1, the J gene TRBJ2-7; 11 bases line up with TRBD2. The CDR3 length is 15 residues. The V segment lost 5 bases and the J segment 2 bases; nucleotides outside the gene matches: 8. Germline CDR1 SQVTM, CDR2 ANQGSEA. CDR3 residues: CSVRLAGGNTYEQYF. The CDR3 nucleotides read TGCAGCGTTCGTTTAGCGGGAGGGAATACCTACGAGCAGTACTTC.

Worth noting for this clonotype: This may stem from a read error, because a much larger clone lies one nucleotide away. The conserved closing phenylalanine or tryptophan is absent in this CDR3, likely reflecting a read error. V and J are TRBV7-9 and TRBJ2-5; 14 positions agree with TRBD2. CDR3 length equals 18 residues. Germline-derived CDR1 and CDR2 are SEHNR and FQNEAQ (reference sequence). J lost 7 bases, V lost 5 bases, and 15 bases had no gene match. CDR3 residues: CASSPGTSGSPGGGTQYC. The CDR3 bases are TGTGCCAGCAGCCCCGGGACTAGCGGGAGTCCGGGGGGCGGGACCCAGTACTGC.